These 5 T cell receptor beta chains were sequenced from one sample in a study of shared clonotypes between healthy human individuals. The table came from immunoSEQ multiplex PCR; TCRdb's copy has only in-frame clones and leaves some out. This sample carries roughly 550,000 clones, roughly 95% of them seen once, and the ten largest clones take over 0.09%. CD45RO negativity and positive selection for CCR7 defined naive CD8 cells, a population that excluded terminally differentiated effector memory CD45RA+ cells. Sequenced input: naive CD8+ T cells sorted from blood. The receptors stem from a woman in her 30s in good health.

This chain joins TRBV6-5 and TRBJ2-1; D perhaps matches TRBD2 (5 bases). The V gene's germline CDR1 is MNHEY and CDR2 SVGAGI. V lost 7 bases, J lost 2 bases, and 15 bases lay in between. This CDR3 contains 15 residues. The CDR3 DNA follows: TGTGCCAGCATTCCGGGCAGCGGAGCCTACAATGAGCAGTTCTTC. It yields the protein CASIPGSGAYNEQFF.

The chain combines TRBV7-8 with TRBJ2-1; TRBD1 might be the D (5 bases). Germline CDR1 is SGHVS and CDR2 is FQNEAQ. Trimming stripped 3 bases from V and 10 bases from J, with 13 bases between. The CDR3 covers 13 residues. This CDR3 reads CASSFKVQGEQFF. The CDR3, as DNA: TGTGCCAGCAGCTTTAAAGTTCAGGGCGAGCAGTTCTTC.

V is TRBV28 and J is TRBJ2-4; D is uncertain. CDR3 size: 15 residues. CDR1 is MDHEN, CDR2 SYDVKM, per germline. V was cut by 4 bases and J by 4 bases, with 14 bases left in between. The CDR3 sequence is CASSYELLRKNIQYF. CDR3 bases: TGTGCCAGCAGTTATGAACTTCTGAGGAAAAACATTCAGTACTTC.

This chain links TRBV5-6 with TRBJ2-7, with 11 bases that match TRBD2. Germline CDR1 reads SGHDT; CDR2 reads YYEEEE. The CDR3 runs to 16 residues. Trimming at V came to 4 bases and at J to 0 bases, leaving 6 bases not matched to a gene. DNA of the CDR3: TGTGCCAGCAGCGAGACTAGCGGGGCATACTCCTACGAGCAGTACTTC. This encodes CASSETSGAYSYEQYF.

This clone was seen once. The chain employs TRBV7-9 and TRBJ2-7; TRBD1 is a possible D gene (6 bases). The V end was cut by 3 bases, the J end by 7 bases, with 19 bases between. The CDR3 length is 15 residues. CDR1 SEHNR and CDR2 FQNEAQ come from the germline V gene (reference sequence). CDR3 residues: CASSFEGRGSREQYF. CDR3 nucleotides: TGTGCCAGCAGCTTCGAGGGCAGGGGATCGAGGGAGCAGTACTTC.